What follows is one TCR beta chain and its context. Its antigen remains unknown. The J segment lost 5 bases and the V segment lost 7 bases, leaving 6 bases of the junction unmatched. The CDR3 contains 13 residues. Germline CDR1 and CDR2: MDHEN and SYDVKM. This specimen comes from a study of shared clonotypes between healthy human individuals. For the study at large: Donor composition was a couple of women and a few men, aged 18 to 49. The plates for each donor numbered three CD4 naive, three CD4 memory, two CD8 naive and one CD8 memory.

Produced via immunoSEQ multiplex PCR; TCRdb's table is partial and in-frame only. Of approximately 2.1 million clones listed, more than 80% are singletons. Naive CD4+ cells were CD45RA-selected; the remaining cells were memory. Overall study results and limits: Rarefaction indicated that sorted-subset sequencing remained incomplete although depth was large.

The sample consisted of naive CD4+ T cells from PBMCs. Indicated subset: CD45RA+ positively selected. This clonotype was sampled from a man younger than 35 in good health. Some clones in this sample may be carry-over from other donors' samples. The chain is built from TRBV28 and TRBJ1-2; 8 bases are a match to TRBD1. In DNA, the CDR3 is TGTGCCAGCACCATTGACAGGGGATATGGCTACACCTTC. Amino acid sequence: CASTIDRGYGYTF.